Included here is one T cell receptor (beta chain) sequence, with context. Its antigen remains unidentified. Base qualities were left out, and no much larger clone turns up one base away. This CDR3 is also generated by other DNA sequences in the sample. The data are from a study of shared clonotypes between healthy human individuals (dated by TCRdb to the early 2020s). With respect to the entire study: The cohort included a few men and a couple of women between 18 and 49 years of age. Per donor, three plates each were used for CD4 naive and CD4 memory, two for CD8 naive, and one for CD8 memory. Blood TCR repertoires of roughly 5 healthy adults were deeply sequenced to estimate repertoire size and the extent of clonotype sharing between individuals. To increase sequencing depth and limit assay-specific biases, TCR repertoire library preparation and sequencing were carried out by different laboratories using diverse techniques. Each donor's leukapheresis produced roughly between roughly 0.85 and 10 billion PBMCs. Paper-wide results and their limitations: When several donors were compared, the shared fraction of clonotypes was 5% to 6.5% for naive CD4, approximately 3.3% for naive CD8, roughly 2.5% for memory CD4, and roughly 0.4% for memory CD8. The genetic and exposure-history diversity represented was limited by the small number of donors. Compared with non-shared clonotypes, clonotypes shared by all four sorted-subset donors had higher generation probabilities. Naive subsets generally had larger estimated clonotype richness than memory subsets did. Only blood was sampled, and tissue TCR repertoires likely differ from those in blood. Even with the large sequencing depth, rarefaction of the sorted-subset datasets indicated that sequencing was incomplete. Pairwise subsampling led to the expectation that sequencing depth would affect the degree of clonotype sharing among donors.

The donors were healthy, HIV-negative adults who had no recently reported acute infections or vaccinations. Only Caucasian adults living in Nashville, Tennessee, USA were represented among the donors. CD4+ T cells were enriched through magnetic negative selection, after which naive cells were positively selected on CD45RA and the remaining negative fraction served as the memory subset. Blood was obtained by leukapheresis, after which PBMCs were separated by Ficoll-Histopaque density gradient centrifugation and cryopreserved in liquid nitrogen vapor phase. Analytical flow cytometry was used to check the purity and quantity of each magnetically sorted T cell population. Genomic DNA was isolated from each sorted fraction and quantified by UV absorbance on a Nanodrop 2000c. Trimming costs V 1 base and J 0 bases, and their ends lie 7 bases apart. CDR3 length: 15 amino acids, cysteine to phenylalanine. Kept here is only the CDR3 DNA, which spans 45 bases and is read in frame from base 1. The germline V gene supplies CDR1 SNHLY and CDR2 FYNNEI.

TCR CDR3 regions were amplified from genomic DNA by multiplex PCR using the deep immunoSEQ assay. Genomic DNA extracted from each cell subset was distributed evenly over all wells of several immunoSEQ 96-well plates, and each plate served as one replicate. Each replicate PCR for sorted subsets received around 0.2 ug genomic DNA, equal to about 29,000 T cell genomes. Purified libraries were measured with a Qubit 3.0 fluorometer, size-checked on a Bioanalyzer 2100, and measured again with the KAPA Library Quantification kit. Every immunoSEQ 96-well plate was sequenced on a separate single-read 150-cycle Illumina NextSeq 550 flow cell. In the source study's methods: Because the immunoSEQ output included only junctional sequences and no quality scores, the filtering could not be the same as the filtering used for full-length reads. Sequences were annotated with PyIR, a Python wrapper for IgBLAST v1.9, using IMGT germline references to assign V/J genes and CDR3. Reads were removed for weak V/J assignments (E-value above 1e-6), missing CDR3, stop codons, out-of-frame junctions, or ambiguous translated residues. V3J clonotypes were defined by identical inferred V gene, J gene, and CDR3 amino acid sequence. The percentage overlap between two repertoires was calculated by dividing the number of shared unique clonotypes by the size of the smaller repertoire. Three approaches were used to assess repertoire richness: RTK rarefaction, the Chao1 estimator, and Recon v2.1 estimates of unobserved clonotypes. For all TCRbeta clonotypes obtained by the gDNA method from a few donors, generation probabilities were computed with OLGA. TCRdb's version of the immuneACCESS table is confined to in-frame rearrangements and falls short of the full clone set. An unresolved V gene accounts for under half of the shortfall where checked; the remainder is of unknown origin. The DNA gave D and trimming, while V, J and clone size come from that table. The table for this sample lists about 2.4 million clones; about 92% of them were counted only once. The ten largest clones represent 0.14% of the sample.

The sequenced sample was naive CD4+ T cells sorted from blood. The cell subset or site label, as the study defines it: CD45RA+ positively selected. This chain joins TRBV2 to TRBJ2-1; the D gene is unclear. The source of this sequence is a young man in good health. The DNA sequence is given as TGTGCCAGCAGTGAAGACAGAGGCTCCTACAATGAGCAGTTCTTC. This yields the protein CASSEDRGSYNEQFF.